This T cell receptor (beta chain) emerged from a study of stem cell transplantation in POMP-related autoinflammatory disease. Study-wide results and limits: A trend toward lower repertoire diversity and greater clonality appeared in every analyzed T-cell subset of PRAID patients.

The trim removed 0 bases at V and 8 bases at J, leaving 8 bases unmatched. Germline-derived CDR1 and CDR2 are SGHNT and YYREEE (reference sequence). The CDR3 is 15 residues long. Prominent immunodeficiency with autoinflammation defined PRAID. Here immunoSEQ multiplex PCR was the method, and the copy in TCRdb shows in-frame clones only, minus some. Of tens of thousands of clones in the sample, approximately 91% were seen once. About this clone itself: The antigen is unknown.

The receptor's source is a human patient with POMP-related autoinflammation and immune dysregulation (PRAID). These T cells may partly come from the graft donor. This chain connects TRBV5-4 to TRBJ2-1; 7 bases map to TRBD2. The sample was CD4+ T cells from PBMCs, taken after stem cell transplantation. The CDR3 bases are TGTGCCAGCAGCTTGGGGGGAGGGTTTTTGGATGAGCAGTTCTTC. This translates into CASSLGGGFLDEQFF.